The following is a TCR beta chain sequence with its context. Its matching antigen is unknown. This specimen belongs to a study of T cell responses to AZD1222 COVID-19 vaccine. Study-level background: Second-dose timings of about 4 or about 12 weeks were pooled. Study-wide results and limits: AZD1222 recipients seropositive at baseline numbered only 5 to 7.

Using immunoSEQ multiplex PCR, the repertoire was profiled, and TCRdb retains in-frame clones only, with some absent. The table records about 110,000 clones, approximately 86% of them present only once. J gave up 2 bases and V 2 bases, and 9 bases lay outside the gene matches. The germline V gene has CDR1 SGDLS and CDR2 YYNGEE. The CDR3 is 16 amino acids. The sequence was collected from an adult in good health. Sequenced material: peripheral blood, taken on day 0 of AZD1222 vaccination. The chain carries TRBV9 and TRBJ1-1; 7 nucleotides align to TRBD1. CDR3 DNA sequence: TGTGCCAGCAGCGTTATACCCGGGACAGTTAACACTGAAGCTTTCTTT. As protein: CASSVIPGTVNTEAFF.